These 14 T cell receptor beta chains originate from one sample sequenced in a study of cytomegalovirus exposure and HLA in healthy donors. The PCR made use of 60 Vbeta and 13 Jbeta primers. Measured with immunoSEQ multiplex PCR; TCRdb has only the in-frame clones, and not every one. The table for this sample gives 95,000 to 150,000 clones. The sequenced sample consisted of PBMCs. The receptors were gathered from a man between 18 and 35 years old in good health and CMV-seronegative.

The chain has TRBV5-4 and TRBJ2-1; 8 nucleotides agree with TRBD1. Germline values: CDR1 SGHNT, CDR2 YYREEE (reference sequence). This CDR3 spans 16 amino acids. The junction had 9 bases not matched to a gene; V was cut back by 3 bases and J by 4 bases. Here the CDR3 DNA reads TGTGCCAGCAGCTCCTGGACAGGGCTACCTTACAATGAGCAGTTCTTC. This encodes CASSSWTGLPYNEQFF.

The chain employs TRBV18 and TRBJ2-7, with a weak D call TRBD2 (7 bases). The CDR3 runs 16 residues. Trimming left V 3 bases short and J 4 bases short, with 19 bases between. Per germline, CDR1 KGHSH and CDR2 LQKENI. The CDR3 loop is CASSPSGAGDIYEQYF. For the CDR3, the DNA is TGTGCCAGCTCACCTTCGGGGGCGGGGGACATTTACGAGCAGTACTTC.

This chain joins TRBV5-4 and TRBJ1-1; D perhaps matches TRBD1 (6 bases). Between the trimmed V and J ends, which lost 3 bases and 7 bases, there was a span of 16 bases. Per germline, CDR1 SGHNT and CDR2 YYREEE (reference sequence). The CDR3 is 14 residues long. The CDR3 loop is CASSSEWSDSEAFF. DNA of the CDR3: TGTGCCAGCAGCTCGGAGTGGTCGGACAGTGAAGCTTTCTTT.

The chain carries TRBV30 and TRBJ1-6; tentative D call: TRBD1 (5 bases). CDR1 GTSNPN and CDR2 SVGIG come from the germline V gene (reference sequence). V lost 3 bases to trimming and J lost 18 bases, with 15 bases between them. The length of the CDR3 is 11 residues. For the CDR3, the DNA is TGTGCCTGGAGCGGGGGGAGGGAACGCCACTTT. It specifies CAWSGGRERHF.

In DNA form, the CDR3 reads TGTGCCATCAGTGGGACTGACTCCTACGAGCAGTACTTC. Amino acid sequence: CAISGTDSYEQYF. The chain combines TRBV10-3 with TRBJ2-7, with D tentatively TRBD2 (5 bases). The V gene lost 4 bases and the J gene lost 0 bases, with 7 bases spanning the gap. The CDR3 totals 13 residues. Germline V lookup: CDR1 ENHRY, CDR2 SYGVKD.

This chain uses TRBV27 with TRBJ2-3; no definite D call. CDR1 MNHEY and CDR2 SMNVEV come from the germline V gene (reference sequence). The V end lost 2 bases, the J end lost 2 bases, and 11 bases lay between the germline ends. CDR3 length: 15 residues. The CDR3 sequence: CASSLGLYSTDTQYF. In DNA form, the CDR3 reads TGTGCCAGCAGTTTAGGGCTATATTCCACAGATACGCAGTATTTT.

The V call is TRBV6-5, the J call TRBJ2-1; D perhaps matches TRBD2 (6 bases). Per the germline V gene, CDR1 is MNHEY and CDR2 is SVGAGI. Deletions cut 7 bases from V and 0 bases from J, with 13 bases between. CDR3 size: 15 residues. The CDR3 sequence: CASTRAGSSYNEQFF. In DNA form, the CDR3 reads TGTGCCAGCACCCGCGCGGGGAGCTCCTACAATGAGCAGTTCTTC.

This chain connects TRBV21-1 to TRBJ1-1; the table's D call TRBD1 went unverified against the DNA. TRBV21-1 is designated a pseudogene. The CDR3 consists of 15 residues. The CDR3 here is CASSKPQGLDTEAFF. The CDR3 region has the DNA TGTGCCAGCAGCAAACCACAGGGTTTGGACACTGAAGCTTTCTTT.

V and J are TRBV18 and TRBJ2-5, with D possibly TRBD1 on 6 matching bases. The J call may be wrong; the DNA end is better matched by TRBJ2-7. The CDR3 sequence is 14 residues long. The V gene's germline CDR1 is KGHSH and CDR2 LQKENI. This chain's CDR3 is CASSQSEDSYEQYF. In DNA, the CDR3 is TGTGCCAGCTCACAGAGTGAGGACAGCTACGAGCAGTACTTC.

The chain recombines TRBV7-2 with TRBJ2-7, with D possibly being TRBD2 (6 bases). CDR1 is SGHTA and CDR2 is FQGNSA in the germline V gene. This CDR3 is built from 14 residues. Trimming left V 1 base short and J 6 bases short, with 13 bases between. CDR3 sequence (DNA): TGTGCCAGCAGCTTAGTGGCGGGACTCTCCGAGCAGTACTTC. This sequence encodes CASSLVAGLSEQYF.

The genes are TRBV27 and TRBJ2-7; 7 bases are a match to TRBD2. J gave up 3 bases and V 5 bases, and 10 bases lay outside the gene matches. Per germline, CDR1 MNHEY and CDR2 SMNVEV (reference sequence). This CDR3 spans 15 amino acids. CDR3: CASSLAAGRYYEQYF. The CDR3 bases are TGTGCCAGCAGTCTTGCAGCGGGAAGGTACTACGAGCAGTACTTC.

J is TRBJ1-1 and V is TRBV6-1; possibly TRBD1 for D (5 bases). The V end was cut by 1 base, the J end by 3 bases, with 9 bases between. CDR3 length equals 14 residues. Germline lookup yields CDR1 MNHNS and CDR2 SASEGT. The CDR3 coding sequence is TGTGCCAGCAGTGAAGTTGGCAGGGACACTGAAGCTTTCTTT. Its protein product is CASSEVGRDTEAFF.

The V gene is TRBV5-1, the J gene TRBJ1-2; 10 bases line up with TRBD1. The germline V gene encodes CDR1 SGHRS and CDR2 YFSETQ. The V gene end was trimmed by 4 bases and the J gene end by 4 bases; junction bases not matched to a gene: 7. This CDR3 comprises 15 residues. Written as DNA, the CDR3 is TGCGCCAGCAGCGGGGACAGGGGCGTAGGCTATGGCTACACCTTC. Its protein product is CASSGDRGVGYGYTF.

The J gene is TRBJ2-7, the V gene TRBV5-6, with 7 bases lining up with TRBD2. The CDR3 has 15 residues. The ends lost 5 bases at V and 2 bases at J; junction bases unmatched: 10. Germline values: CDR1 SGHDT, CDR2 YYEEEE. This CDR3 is CASRLGGTVPYEQYF. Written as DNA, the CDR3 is TGTGCCAGCAGACTGGGGGGGACGGTTCCCTACGAGCAGTACTTC.